These 8 T cell receptor beta chains came from one sample sequenced in a study of ipilimumab plus nivolumab after autologous stem cell transplantation. The method was immunoSEQ multiplex PCR; TCRdb's version includes in-frame clones alone and lacks a portion of them. Of about 700 clones listed, approximately 77% were seen once; the top ten hold roughly 40%. The sample in question was PBMCs, obtained in a trial of ipilimumab plus nivolumab as post-transplant consolidation. All receptors derive from a male donor with multiple myeloma.

The chain joins TRBV5-4 to TRBJ1-5; D possibly corresponds to TRBD1 (6 bases). The germline V gene has CDR1 SGHNT and CDR2 YYREEE (reference sequence). The V and J ends lost 4 bases and 0 bases respectively, with 8 bases between them. CDR3 size: 14 residues. The CDR3 region is CASSVQGSNQPQHF. The CDR3 region has the DNA TGTGCCAGCAGCGTACAGGGTAGCAATCAGCCCCAGCATTTT.

The J gene is TRBJ2-1, the V gene TRBV11-3, with 11 bases matching TRBD2. The V gene end was trimmed by 5 bases and the J gene end by 6 bases; junction bases not matched to a gene: 6. The CDR3 runs 15 residues. Germline V CDR1 and CDR2: SGHNT, YENEEA. The CDR3 spells CASSQTSGSSNEQFF. The CDR3 region has the DNA TGTGCCAGCAGCCAAACTAGCGGGAGTTCCAATGAGCAGTTCTTC.

The chain combines TRBV6-1 with TRBJ2-1; D is possibly TRBD1 (5 bases). CDR1 and CDR2 from the germline V gene are MNHNS and SASEGT. This CDR3 spans 11 amino acids. The ends were cut back, 5 bases at V and 11 bases at J, with 10 bases in the middle. This chain's CDR3 is CASSKGAQQFF. The DNA of the CDR3 is TGTGCCAGCAGTAAAGGGGCCCAGCAGTTCTTC.

This chain links TRBV18 with TRBJ2-7; TRBD1 matches at 7 bases. CDR1 is KGHSH and CDR2 is LQKENI in the germline V gene. The trim removed 1 base at V and 3 bases at J, leaving 3 bases unmatched. The CDR3 consists of 14 residues. The CDR3 DNA reads as TGTGCCAGCTCACCACAGCAGGGGGTCTACGAGCAGTACTTC. Its translation: CASSPQQGVYEQYF.

This clone was picked up one time. The chain combines TRBV5-1 with TRBJ2-1, with TRBD2 identical over 9 bases. V lost 0 bases and J lost 8; bases outside the gene matches: 6. The length of the CDR3 is 15 residues. Germline-derived CDR1 and CDR2 are SGHRS and YFSETQ. CDR3 sequence reads: CASSLVAGVFYEQFF. The CDR3 DNA reads TGCGCCAGCAGCTTGGTAGCGGGAGTGTTCTATGAGCAGTTCTTC.

The J gene is TRBJ2-5, the V gene TRBV5-5; no reliable D call. This CDR3 has 13 amino acids. V shed 0 bases and J shed 5 bases, with 8 bases lying between them. Germline V CDR1 and CDR2: SGHKS, YYEKEE (reference sequence). Here the CDR3 DNA reads TGTGCCAGCAGCTTGGCCGGGTGGGAGACCCAGTACTTC. Its translation: CASSLAGWETQYF.

The rearrangement joins TRBV4-1 to TRBJ2-1; the D is unclear. Germline V gene sequence: CDR1 MGHRA, CDR2 YSYEKL. Trimming cost V 4 bases and J 0 bases, with 7 bases left between them. The CDR3 consists of 14 residues. The CDR3 loop reads CASSPDVSYNEQFF. The CDR3 nucleotides read TGCGCCAGCAGCCCAGACGTCTCCTACAATGAGCAGTTCTTC.

The genes are TRBV10-1 and TRBJ1-2; D unclear. CDR1 and CDR2 from the germline V gene are WNHNN and SYGVQD (reference sequence). With 4 bases removed from V and 4 bases from J, the gap between germline ends came to 19 bases. CDR3 length: 16 amino acids. CDR3 loop: CASSVCRTRKTYGYTF. DNA of the CDR3: TGCGCCAGCAGTGTATGCCGAACGCGAAAGACCTATGGCTACACCTTC.